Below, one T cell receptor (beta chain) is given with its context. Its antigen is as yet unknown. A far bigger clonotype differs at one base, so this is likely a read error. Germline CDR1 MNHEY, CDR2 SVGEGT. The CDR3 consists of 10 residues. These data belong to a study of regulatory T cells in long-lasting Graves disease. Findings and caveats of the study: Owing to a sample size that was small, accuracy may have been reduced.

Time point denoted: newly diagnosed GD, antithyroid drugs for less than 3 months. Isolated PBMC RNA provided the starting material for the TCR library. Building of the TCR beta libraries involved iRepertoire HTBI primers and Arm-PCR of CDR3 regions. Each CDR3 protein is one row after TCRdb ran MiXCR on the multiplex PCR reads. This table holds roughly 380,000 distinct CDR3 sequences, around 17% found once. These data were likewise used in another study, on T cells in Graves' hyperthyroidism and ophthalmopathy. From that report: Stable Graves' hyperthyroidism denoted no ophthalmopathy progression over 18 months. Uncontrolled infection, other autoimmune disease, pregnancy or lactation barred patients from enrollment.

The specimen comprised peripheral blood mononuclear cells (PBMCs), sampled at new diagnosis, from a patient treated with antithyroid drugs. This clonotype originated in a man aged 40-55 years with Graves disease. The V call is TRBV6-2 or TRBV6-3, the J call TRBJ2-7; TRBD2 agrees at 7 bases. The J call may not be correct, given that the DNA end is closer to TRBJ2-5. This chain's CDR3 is CAGGRGTQYF. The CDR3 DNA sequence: TGTGCTGGGGGGAGGGGGACCCAGTACTTC.